The 30 T cell receptor beta chains below all came from one sample that was sequenced in a study of T cell responses to AZD1222 COVID-19 vaccine. Clones were read by immunoSEQ multiplex PCR, and TCRdb kept only the in-frame ones, dropping some. The sample shows about 85,000 clones, about 90% of them seen only once. Source: peripheral blood, taken on day 0 of AZD1222 vaccination. Receptors originate from an adult in good health.

This CDR3 reads CASRRDTLDEQYF. The CDR3 nucleotides read TGTGCCAGCAGACGAGACACGCTGGACGAGCAGTACTTC. The rearrangement uses TRBV11-2 and TRBJ2-7, with D unclear. V gave up 6 bases and J gave up 5 bases, with 14 bases separating them. This CDR3 is 13 amino acids long. Germline V CDR1 and CDR2: SGHAT, FQNNGV.

J is TRBJ2-1 and V is TRBV28, with D perhaps matching TRBD1 (6 bases). The germline V and J ends were trimmed by 5 bases and 0 bases, with 17 bases remaining between them. The CDR3 runs 17 residues. Germline V gives CDR1 MDHEN, CDR2 SYDVKM. CDR3 nucleotide sequence: TGTGCCAGCAGTCCGCGTACAGGGATGTACTCCTACAATGAGCAGTTCTTC. This encodes CASSPRTGMYSYNEQFF.

This chain connects TRBV19 to TRBJ2-2, with D uncertain. V was trimmed by 5 bases and J by 4 bases, leaving 14 bases between them. This CDR3 has 15 amino acids. Germline-derived CDR1 and CDR2 are LNHDA and SQIVND (reference sequence). This chain's CDR3 is CASSSSNSFTGELFF. Here the CDR3 DNA reads TGTGCCAGTAGTTCCTCGAACTCATTCACCGGGGAGCTGTTTTTT.

The J gene is TRBJ1-5, the V gene TRBV28; D is uncertain. The CDR3 has 15 amino acids. From germline, CDR1 is MDHEN and CDR2 SYDVKM. The V end was cut by 3 bases, the J end by 7 bases, with 16 bases between. CDR3 residues: CASSLGSKVRQPQHF. CDR3 nucleotides: TGTGCCAGCAGTTTGGGGTCGAAGGTTAGGCAGCCCCAGCATTTT.

This rearrangement joins TRBV28 to TRBJ1-5; D possibly corresponds to TRBD1 (6 bases). This CDR3 is built from 16 residues. Trimming left V 6 bases short and J 6 bases short, with 21 bases between. Per the germline V gene, CDR1 is MDHEN and CDR2 is SYDVKM. CDR3 sequence (DNA): TGTGCCAGCAGCCGGATCTTTGGGGGGGGCGGTCAGCCCCAGCATTTT. Amino acid sequence: CASSRIFGGGGQPQHF.

The chain uses TRBV28 and TRBJ2-7; maybe TRBD2 (5 bases). V lost 6 bases to trimming and J lost 0 bases, with 12 bases between them. The CDR3 extends over 14 amino acids. Germline assignment: CDR1 MDHEN and CDR2 SYDVKM. In DNA, the CDR3 is TGTGCCAGCAGCACCTCGGGATCCTCCTACGAGCAGTACTTC. This codes for CASSTSGSSYEQYF.

The rearrangement uses TRBV11-2 and TRBJ2-3; 9 nucleotides match TRBD2. Germline V gene sequence: CDR1 SGHAT, CDR2 FQNNGV. The CDR3 is 18 residues long. The trim removed 5 bases at V and 0 bases at J, leaving 12 bases unmatched. The CDR3 region has the DNA TGTGCCAGCAGCCGAAGGCCCCCTAGCGGGATTAGCACAGATACGCAGTATTTT. It translates to CASSRRPPSGISTDTQYF.

On this clone: The junction departs from germline at one end; a sequencing error may be responsible. The chain uses TRBV28 and TRBJ2-1; D is possibly TRBD1 or TRBD2 (5 bases each). From germline, CDR1 is MDHEN and CDR2 SYDVKM. The CDR3 is 12 amino acids. CDR3 amino acids: CASSLLTGHLVF. CDR3 sequence (DNA): TGTGCCAGCAGTTTATTAACGGGGCATCTGGTCTTC. The full variable domain, rest sourced from reference TRBV28 and TRBJ2-1, is DVKVTQSSRYLVKRTGEKVFLECVQDMDHENMFWYRQDPGLGLRLIYFSYDVKMKEKGDIPEGYSVSREKKERFSLILESASTNQTSMYLCASSLLTGHLVFGPGTRLTVL.

The genes are TRBV28 and TRBJ2-5; the D call may be TRBD1 or TRBD2 (5 bases each). This CDR3 is built from 15 residues. The germline V gene has CDR1 MDHEN and CDR2 SYDVKM. The ends were cut back, 2 bases at V and 5 bases at J, with 15 bases in the middle. CDR3 coding DNA: TGTGCCAGCAGTTTACCCGGGGCAGGGCGGGAGACCCAGTACTTC. It translates to CASSLPGAGRETQYF.

The chain carries TRBV4-3 and TRBJ2-5; TRBD1 or TRBD2 may be the D gene (5 bases each). The V gene's germline CDR1 is LGHNA and CDR2 YSLEER. Between the trimmed V and J ends, which lost 7 bases and 4 bases, there was a span of 19 bases. This CDR3 is 15 amino acids long. The CDR3 loop is CASTYGTGLGETQYF. The DNA for the CDR3 is TGCGCCAGCACCTATGGGACGGGGCTGGGAGAGACCCAGTACTTC.

The chain recombines TRBV7-9 with TRBJ1-2; D call uncertain. The CDR3 runs to 14 residues. Per germline, CDR1 SEHNR and CDR2 FQNEAQ (reference sequence). V gave up 4 bases and J gave up 2 bases, with 11 bases separating them. In DNA form, the CDR3 reads TGTGCCAGCAGCTCAACGCTCGAGAACTATGGCTACACCTTC. This sequence encodes CASSSTLENYGYTF.

This sequence joins TRBV29-1 and TRBJ1-1, with 7 positions matching TRBD1. This CDR3 contains 13 residues. Trimming cost V 7 bases and J 1 base; bases outside gene matches: 6. The germline CDR1 and CDR2 sequences are SQVTM and ANQGSEA. CDR3 in amino acids: CSGLGQANTEAFF. The CDR3 bases are TGCAGCGGTCTAGGACAGGCGAACACTGAAGCTTTCTTT.

The V and J genes are TRBV3-1 (or the pseudogene TRBV3-2) and TRBJ2-3; tentatively, D is TRBD1 (5 bases). V was pared by 4 bases and J by 3 bases, with 8 bases between. CDR3 length: 13 residues. Germline V gene lookup returns CDR1 LGHDT and CDR2 YNNKEL (reference sequence). The chain's CDR3 is CASSPTGTDTQYF. DNA for the CDR3: TGTGCCAGCAGCCCCACAGGTACAGATACGCAGTATTTT.

J is TRBJ1-2 and V is TRBV9, with 8 positions matching TRBD1. V lost 3 bases, J lost 8 bases, and 9 bases stayed unmatched. There are 14 residues in the CDR3. Germline-derived CDR1 and CDR2 are SGDLS and YYNGEE. CDR3 sequence reads: CASSASGQAAGYTF. The CDR3, as DNA: TGTGCCAGCAGCGCCTCGGGACAGGCGGCCGGCTACACCTTC.

The chain is built from TRBV10-3 and TRBJ1-4; 9 bases are shared with TRBD1. V trimming: 3 bases; J trimming: 7 bases; junction bases outside the gene matches: 6. This CDR3 region has 15 residues. CDR1 and CDR2 from the germline V gene are ENHRY and SYGVKD. The CDR3 DNA reads TGTGCCATCAGTGACCTGGGACAGGGTGGTGAAAAACTGTTTTTT. Its protein product is CAISDLGQGGEKLFF.

The V call is TRBV5-5, the J call TRBJ1-2; 10 bases fit TRBD1. The ends lost 3 bases at V and 8 bases at J; junction bases unmatched: 7. This CDR3 has 14 amino acids. CDR1 SGHKS and CDR2 YYEKEE come from the germline V gene (reference sequence). The CDR3 DNA follows: TGTGCCAGCAGCTACGGGACAGGGGTTGGCGGCTACACCTTC. This codes for CASSYGTGVGGYTF.

The gene calls are TRBV6-1 and TRBJ1-6; TRBD1 matches at 10 bases. V was clipped by 5 bases and J by 7 bases; unmatched bases: 8. Germline V gene data show CDR1 as MNHNS and CDR2 as SASEGT. The CDR3 extends over 16 amino acids. The CDR3 region has the DNA TGTGCCAGCAGTAAAGGGACAGGGGCCAGGAATTCACCCCTCCACTTT. As protein: CASSKGTGARNSPLHF.

J is TRBJ2-7 and V is TRBV4-3; the D gene could be TRBD1 or TRBD2 (5 bases each). V was cut by 0 bases and J by 2 bases, with 11 bases left in between. The CDR3 loop spans 15 amino acids. Germline assignment: CDR1 LGHNA and CDR2 YSLEER. The CDR3: CASSQDRQGPYEQYF. The CDR3 coding sequence is TGCGCCAGCAGCCAAGATCGGCAGGGACCCTACGAGCAGTACTTC.

In nucleotides, the CDR3 is TGTGCCATCAGTGAGGTCCAACAGATGAACACTGAAGCTTTCTTT. Translating gives CAISEVQQMNTEAFF. V gene TRBV10-3 combines with J gene TRBJ1-1; D is ambiguous. CDR3 length: 15 amino acids. Trimming stripped 2 bases from V and 0 bases from J, with 10 bases between. The V gene's germline CDR1 is ENHRY and CDR2 SYGVKD.

This rearrangement joins TRBV7-3 to TRBJ1-1; TRBD1 matches at 10 bases. The ends lost 2 bases at V and 3 bases at J; junction bases unmatched: 9. Germline V gene sequence: CDR1 SGHTA, CDR2 FQGTGA. The CDR3 loop spans 17 amino acids. For the CDR3, the DNA is TGTGCCAGCAGCTTAGCTGGGACAGGGGCCCCGTACACTGAAGCTTTCTTT. It specifies CASSLAGTGAPYTEAFF. Full variable domain (outside the CDR3, taken from reference TRBV7-3 and TRBJ1-1): GAGVSQTPSNKVTEKGKYVELRCDPISGHTALYWYRQSLGQGPEFLIYFQGTGAADDSGLPNDRFFAVRPEGSVSTLKIQRTERGDSAVYLCASSLAGTGAPYTEAFFGQGTRLTVV.

J is TRBJ2-5 and V is TRBV18; 7 bases match TRBD2. V was pared by 1 base and J by 5 bases, with 13 bases of the junction left unmatched. The CDR3 is 17 residues long. The germline CDR1 and CDR2 sequences are KGHSH and LQKENI. The CDR3 protein is CASSPRDRGNGGETQYF. CDR3 coding DNA: TGTGCCAGCTCACCACGCGATCGGGGGAACGGGGGGGAGACCCAGTACTTC.

The J gene is TRBJ2-1, the V gene TRBV28, with unresolved D. Trimming pared 2 bases from V and 2 bases from J, leaving 13 bases between. This CDR3 is 16 amino acids long. Germline CDR1 reads MDHEN; CDR2 reads SYDVKM. The CDR3 coding sequence is TGTGCCAGCAGTTTAAGGGTCCGGGTGACCTACAATGAGCAGTTCTTC. It specifies CASSLRVRVTYNEQFF. Using reference TRBV28 and TRBJ2-1 for the parts outside the CDR3, the full variable domain is DVKVTQSSRYLVKRTGEKVFLECVQDMDHENMFWYRQDPGLGLRLIYFSYDVKMKEKGDIPEGYSVSREKKERFSLILESASTNQTSMYLCASSLRVRVTYNEQFFGPGTRLTVL.

The chain carries TRBV12-2 and TRBJ2-7; the table gives TRBD1 as D, unverified against the DNA. TRBV12-2 has pseudogene status. The CDR3 has 15 amino acids. CDR3 bases: TGTGCAAGTCGCACCCGGACAGGCAACTCCTACGAGCAGTACTTC. Translated, it gives CASRTRTGNSYEQYF.

V and J are TRBV24-1 and TRBJ2-5, with 7 bases aligning to TRBD1. CDR1 and CDR2 from the germline V gene are KGHDR and SFDVKD. The CDR3 consists of 18 residues. Trimming took 1 base from V and 5 from J; bases not matched to a gene: 15. The CDR3 loop reads CATSDLSAAGGSFETQYF. Written as DNA, the CDR3 is TGTGCCACCAGTGATTTAAGCGCGGCAGGGGGATCGTTCGAGACCCAGTACTTC.

J is TRBJ2-1 and V is TRBV5-5; TRBD2 matches at 14 bases. The CDR3 extends over 17 amino acids. Unmatched junction bases numbered 11, after V lost 3 bases and J lost 9 bases. The germline V gene encodes CDR1 SGHKS and CDR2 YYEKEE (reference sequence). The CDR3 bases are TGTGCCAGCAGCTGGGGGACTAGCGGGAGATTAGGTAGTGAGCAGTTCTTC. Its protein is CASSWGTSGRLGSEQFF.

This chain uses TRBV11-1 with TRBJ2-5, with a tentative D call TRBD1 (6 bases). Germline CDR1 and CDR2: SGHAT and FQDESV (reference sequence). The CDR3 sequence is 15 residues long. The V end was cut by 1 base, the J end by 3 bases, with 12 bases between. CDR3 sequence (DNA): TGTGCCAGCAGCTTAGGCCAGGGGACGGAAGAGACCCAGTACTTC. It specifies CASSLGQGTEETQYF.

The chain joins TRBV6-5 to TRBJ1-1; no reliable D call. Germline lookup yields CDR1 MNHEY and CDR2 SVGAGI. The CDR3 sequence is 14 residues long. Trimming took 2 bases from V and 4 from J, leaving 11 bases between them. The CDR3 loop reads CASSYLLMGTEAFF. DNA for the CDR3: TGTGCCAGCAGTTACCTATTAATGGGCACTGAAGCTTTCTTT.

The V gene is TRBV3-1 (or the pseudogene TRBV3-2), the J gene TRBJ1-2, with 8 bases lining up with TRBD1. Germline CDR1 reads LGHDT; CDR2 reads YNNKEL (reference sequence). J gave up 5 bases and V 1 base, and 6 bases lay outside the gene matches. The CDR3 contains 15 residues. DNA for the CDR3: TGTGCCAGCAGCCAAGCGGACAGGGCCCTTTATGGCTACACCTTC. Its translation: CASSQADRALYGYTF.

This chain uses TRBV5-4 with TRBJ2-3; D is unresolved. The CDR3 length is 12 residues. The V and J ends lost 7 bases and 1 base respectively, with 7 bases between them. Germline V gene data show CDR1 as SGHNT and CDR2 as YYREEE (reference sequence). The CDR3 DNA follows: TGTGCCAGCTCGGCAGGCACAGATACGCAGTATTTT. Amino acids: CASSAGTDTQYF.

The rearrangement links TRBV6-5 to TRBJ2-6; maybe TRBD1 (5 bases). The CDR3 contains 14 residues. Trimming pared 4 bases from V and 4 bases from J, leaving 8 bases between. Germline V gene sequence: CDR1 MNHEY, CDR2 SVGAGI. DNA for the CDR3: TGTGCCAGCAGTTTCCCAGGGGGGGCCAACGTCCTGACTTTC. The encoded protein is CASSFPGGANVLTF.